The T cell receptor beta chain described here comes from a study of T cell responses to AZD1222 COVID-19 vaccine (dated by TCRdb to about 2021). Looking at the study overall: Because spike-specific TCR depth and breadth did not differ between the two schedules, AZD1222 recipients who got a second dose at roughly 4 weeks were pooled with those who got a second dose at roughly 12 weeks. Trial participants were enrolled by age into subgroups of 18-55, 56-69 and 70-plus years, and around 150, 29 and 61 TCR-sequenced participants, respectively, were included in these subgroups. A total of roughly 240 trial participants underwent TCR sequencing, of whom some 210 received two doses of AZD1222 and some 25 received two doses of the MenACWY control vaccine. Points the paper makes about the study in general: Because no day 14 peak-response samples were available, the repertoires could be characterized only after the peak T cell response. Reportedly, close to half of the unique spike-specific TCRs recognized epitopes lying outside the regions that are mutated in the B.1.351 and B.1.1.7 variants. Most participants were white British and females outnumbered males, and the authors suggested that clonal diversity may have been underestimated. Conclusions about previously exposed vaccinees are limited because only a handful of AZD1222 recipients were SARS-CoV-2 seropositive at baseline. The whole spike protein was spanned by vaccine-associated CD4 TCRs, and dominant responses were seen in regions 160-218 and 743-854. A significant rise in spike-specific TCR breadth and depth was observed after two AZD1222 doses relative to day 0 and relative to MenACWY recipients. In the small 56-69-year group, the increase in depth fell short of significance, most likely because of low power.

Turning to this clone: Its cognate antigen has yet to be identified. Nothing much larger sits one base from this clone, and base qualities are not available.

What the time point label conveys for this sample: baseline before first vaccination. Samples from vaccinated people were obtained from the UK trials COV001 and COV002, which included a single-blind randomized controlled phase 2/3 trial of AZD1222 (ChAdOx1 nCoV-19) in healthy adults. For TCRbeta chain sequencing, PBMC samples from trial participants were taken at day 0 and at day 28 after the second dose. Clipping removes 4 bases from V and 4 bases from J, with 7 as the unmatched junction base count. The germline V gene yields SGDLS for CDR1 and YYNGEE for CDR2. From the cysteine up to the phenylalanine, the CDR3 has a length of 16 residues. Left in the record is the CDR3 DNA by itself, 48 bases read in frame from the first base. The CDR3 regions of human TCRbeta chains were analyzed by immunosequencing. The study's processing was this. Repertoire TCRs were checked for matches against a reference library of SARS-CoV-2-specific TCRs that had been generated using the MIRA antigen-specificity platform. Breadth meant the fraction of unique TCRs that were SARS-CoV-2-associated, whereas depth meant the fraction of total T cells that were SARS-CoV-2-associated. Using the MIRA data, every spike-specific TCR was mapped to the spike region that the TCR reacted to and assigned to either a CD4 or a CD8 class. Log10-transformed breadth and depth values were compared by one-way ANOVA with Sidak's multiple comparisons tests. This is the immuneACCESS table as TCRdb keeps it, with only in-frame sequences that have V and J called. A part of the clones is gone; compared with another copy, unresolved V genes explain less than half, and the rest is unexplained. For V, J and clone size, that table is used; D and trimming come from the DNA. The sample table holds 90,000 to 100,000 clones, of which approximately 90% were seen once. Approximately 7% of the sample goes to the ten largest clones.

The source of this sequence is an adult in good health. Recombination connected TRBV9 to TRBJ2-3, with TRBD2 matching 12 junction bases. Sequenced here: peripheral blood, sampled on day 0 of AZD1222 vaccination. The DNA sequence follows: TGTGCCAGCAGCCCAGGACTAGCGGGGTGGGCAGATACGCAGTATTTT. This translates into CASSPGLAGWADTQYF.